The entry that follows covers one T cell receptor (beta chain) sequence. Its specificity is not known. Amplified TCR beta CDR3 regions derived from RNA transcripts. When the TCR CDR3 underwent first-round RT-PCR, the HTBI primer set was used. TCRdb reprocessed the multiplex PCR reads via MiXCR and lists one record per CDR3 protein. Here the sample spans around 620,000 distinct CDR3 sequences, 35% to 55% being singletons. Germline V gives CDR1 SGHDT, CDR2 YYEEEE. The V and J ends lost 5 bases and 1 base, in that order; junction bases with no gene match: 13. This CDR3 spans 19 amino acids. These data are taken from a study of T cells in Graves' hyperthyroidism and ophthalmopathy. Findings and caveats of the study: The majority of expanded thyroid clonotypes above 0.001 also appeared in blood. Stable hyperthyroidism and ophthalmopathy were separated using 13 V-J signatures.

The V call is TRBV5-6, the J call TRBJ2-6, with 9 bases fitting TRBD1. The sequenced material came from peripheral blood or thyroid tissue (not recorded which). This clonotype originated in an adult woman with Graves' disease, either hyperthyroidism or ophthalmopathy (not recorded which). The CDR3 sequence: CASSSLLRDRDSGANVLTF. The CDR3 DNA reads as TGTGCCAGCAGTTCATTGTTGCGGGACAGGGATTCTGGGGCCAACGTCCTGACTTTC. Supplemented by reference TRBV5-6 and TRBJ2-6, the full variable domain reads DAGVTQSPTHLIKTRGQQVTLRCSPKSGHDTVSWYQQALGQGPQFIFQYYEEEERQRGNFPDRFSGHQFPNYSSELNVNALLLGDSALYLCASSSLLRDRDSGANVLTFGAGSRLTVL.